The following is a TCR beta chain sequence with its context. This sample was included in a study of shared clonotypes between healthy human individuals. CD8 cells classed as naive were CD45RO-negative and positively selected for CCR7, excluding terminally differentiated effector memory CD45RA+ cells. TCRdb's copy holds only in-frame clones and misses some; the assay was immunoSEQ multiplex PCR. The sample has around 2,000,000 clones, about 95% seen once. The source is a man aged 18-30 years in good health. Specimen: naive CD8+ T cells sorted from blood.

The CDR3 region has the DNA TGTGCCAGCAGAGGGGGGATGGACAATGAGCAGTTCTTC. Translating it yields CASRGGMDNEQFF. This chain links TRBV6-6 with TRBJ2-1; D may match TRBD1 or TRBD2 (6 bases each). Between the trimmed V and J ends, which lost 6 bases and 5 bases, there was a span of 11 bases. Germline V gene lookup returns CDR1 MNHNY and CDR2 SVGAGI (reference sequence). The CDR3 is 13 residues long.